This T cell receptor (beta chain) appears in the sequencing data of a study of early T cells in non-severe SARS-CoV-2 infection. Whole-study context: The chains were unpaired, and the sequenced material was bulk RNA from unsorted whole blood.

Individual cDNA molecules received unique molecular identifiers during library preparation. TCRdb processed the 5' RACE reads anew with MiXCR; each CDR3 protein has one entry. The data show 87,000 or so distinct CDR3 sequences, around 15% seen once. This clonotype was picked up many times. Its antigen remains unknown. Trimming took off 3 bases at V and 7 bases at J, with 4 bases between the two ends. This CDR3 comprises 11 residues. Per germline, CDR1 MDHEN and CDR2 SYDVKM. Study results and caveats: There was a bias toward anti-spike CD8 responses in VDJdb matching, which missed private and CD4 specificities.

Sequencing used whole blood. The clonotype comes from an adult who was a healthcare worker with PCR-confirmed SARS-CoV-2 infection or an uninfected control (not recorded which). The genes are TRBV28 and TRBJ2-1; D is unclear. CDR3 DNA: TGTGCCAGCAGTTTCTCGAATGAGCAGTTCTTC. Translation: CASSFSNEQFF.